This T cell receptor (beta chain) derives from a study of T cell repertoires in cytomegalovirus infection. Study-wide context: An indication of both CMV infection and matching HLA type came from public TCR beta signatures.

One entry per CDR3 protein, called by TCRdb with MiXCR from the reads. The sample shows around 320,000 distinct CDR3 sequences, over 7.5% of them seen only once. At least ten counts were recorded for this clonotype. What it binds is not known. Losses at the gene ends were 2 bases for V and 9 bases for J; bases not matched to a gene: 5. CDR3 length: 14 amino acids. The germline gives CDR1 SGHTA, CDR2 FQGNSA. Study-wide results and limits: Summed frequency of shared TCR beta families picked out CMV carriers who also had the relevant HLA. Dominating the ex vivo response were TCR beta clonotypes that were CMV-specific and HLA-C-restricted.

The receptor's source is a human donor in good health (CMV status not recorded). Some clones in this sample may be carry-over from other donors' samples. Sample: PBMCs. The chain links TRBV7-2 to TRBJ2-1, with 9 bases fitting TRBD1. The CDR3 reads CASSLMTGGLEQFF. CDR3 DNA: TGTGCCAGCAGCTTAATGACAGGGGGTCTTGAGCAGTTCTTC.